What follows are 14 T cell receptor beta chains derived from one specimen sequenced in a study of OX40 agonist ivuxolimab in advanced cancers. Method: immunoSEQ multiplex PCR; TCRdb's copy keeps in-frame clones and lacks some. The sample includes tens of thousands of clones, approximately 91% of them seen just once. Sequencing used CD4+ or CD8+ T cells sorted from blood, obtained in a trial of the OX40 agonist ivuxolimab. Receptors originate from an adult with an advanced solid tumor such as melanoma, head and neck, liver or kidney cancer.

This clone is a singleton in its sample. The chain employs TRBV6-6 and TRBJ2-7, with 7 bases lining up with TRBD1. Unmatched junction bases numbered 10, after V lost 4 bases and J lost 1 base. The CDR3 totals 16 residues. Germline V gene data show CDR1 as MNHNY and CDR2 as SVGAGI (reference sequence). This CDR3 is CASSSTGLGMSYEQYF. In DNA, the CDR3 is TGTGCCAGCAGTTCGACAGGGCTCGGTATGTCCTACGAGCAGTACTTC.

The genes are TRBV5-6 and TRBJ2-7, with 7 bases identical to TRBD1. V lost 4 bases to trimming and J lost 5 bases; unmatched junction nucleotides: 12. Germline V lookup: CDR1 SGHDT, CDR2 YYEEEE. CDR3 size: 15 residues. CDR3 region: CASSAQGDPFHEQYF. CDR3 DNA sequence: TGTGCCAGCAGCGCCCAGGGGGATCCCTTCCACGAGCAGTACTTC.

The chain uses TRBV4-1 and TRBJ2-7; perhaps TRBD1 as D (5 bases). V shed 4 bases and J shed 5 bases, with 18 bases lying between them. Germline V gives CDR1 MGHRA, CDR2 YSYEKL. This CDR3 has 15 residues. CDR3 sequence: CASSLPSGSVDEQYF. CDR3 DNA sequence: TGCGCCAGCAGCCTGCCTTCAGGGTCTGTCGACGAGCAGTACTTC.

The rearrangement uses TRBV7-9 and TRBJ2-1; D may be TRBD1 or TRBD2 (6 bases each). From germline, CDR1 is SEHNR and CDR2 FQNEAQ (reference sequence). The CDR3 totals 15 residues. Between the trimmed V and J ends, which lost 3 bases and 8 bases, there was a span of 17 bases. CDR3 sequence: CASSFEGVAEDEQFF. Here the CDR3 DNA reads TGTGCCAGCAGCTTTGAGGGGGTAGCGGAGGATGAGCAGTTCTTC.

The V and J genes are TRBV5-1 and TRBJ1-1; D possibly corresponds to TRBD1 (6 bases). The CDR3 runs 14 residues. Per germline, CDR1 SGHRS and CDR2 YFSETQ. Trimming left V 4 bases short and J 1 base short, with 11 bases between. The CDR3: CASSRGGGNTEAFF. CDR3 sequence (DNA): TGCGCCAGCAGCAGAGGGGGAGGGAACACTGAAGCTTTCTTT.

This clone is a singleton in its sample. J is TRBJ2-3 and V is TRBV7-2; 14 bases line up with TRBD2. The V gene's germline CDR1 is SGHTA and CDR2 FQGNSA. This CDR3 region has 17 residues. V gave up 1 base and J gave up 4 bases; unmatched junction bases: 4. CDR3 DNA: TGTGCCAGCAGCTTAGAGGGACTAGCGGGGGTTTCAGATACGCAGTATTTT. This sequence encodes CASSLEGLAGVSDTQYF.

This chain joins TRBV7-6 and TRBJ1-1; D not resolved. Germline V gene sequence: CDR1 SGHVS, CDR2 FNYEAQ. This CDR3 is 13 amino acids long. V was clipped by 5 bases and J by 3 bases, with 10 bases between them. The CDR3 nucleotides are TGTGCCAGCAGCCCTCGAAGGGACACTGAAGCTTTCTTT. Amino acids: CASSPRRDTEAFF.

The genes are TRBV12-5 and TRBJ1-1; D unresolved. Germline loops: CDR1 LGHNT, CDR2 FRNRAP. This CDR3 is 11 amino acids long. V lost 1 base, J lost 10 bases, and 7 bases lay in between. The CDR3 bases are TGTGCTAGTGGTTTGGGTGCGAGAGCTTTCTTT. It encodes CASGLGARAFF.

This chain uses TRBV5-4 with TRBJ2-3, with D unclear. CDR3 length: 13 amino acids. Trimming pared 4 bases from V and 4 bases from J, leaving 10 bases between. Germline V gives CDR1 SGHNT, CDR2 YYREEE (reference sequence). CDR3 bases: TGTGCCAGCAGCGACGACCAGGCAGATACGCAGTATTTT. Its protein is CASSDDQADTQYF.

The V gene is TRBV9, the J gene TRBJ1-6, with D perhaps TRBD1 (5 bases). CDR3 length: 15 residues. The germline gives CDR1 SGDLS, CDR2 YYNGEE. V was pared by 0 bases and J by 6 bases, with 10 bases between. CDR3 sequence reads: CASSVEGVPNSPLHF. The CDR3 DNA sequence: TGTGCCAGCAGCGTAGAAGGGGTCCCTAATTCACCCCTCCACTTT.

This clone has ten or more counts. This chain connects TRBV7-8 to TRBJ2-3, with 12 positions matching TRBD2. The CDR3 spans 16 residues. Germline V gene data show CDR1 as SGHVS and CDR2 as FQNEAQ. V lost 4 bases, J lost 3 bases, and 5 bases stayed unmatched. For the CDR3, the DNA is TGTGCCAGCAGCTCTAGCGGGGGGGCTCTAACAGATACGCAGTATTTT. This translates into CASSSSGGALTDTQYF.

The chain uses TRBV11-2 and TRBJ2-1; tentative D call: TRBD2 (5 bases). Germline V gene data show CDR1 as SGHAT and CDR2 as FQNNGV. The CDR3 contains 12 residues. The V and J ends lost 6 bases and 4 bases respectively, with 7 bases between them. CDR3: CASSLAYNEQFF. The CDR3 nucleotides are TGTGCCAGCAGTCTAGCTTACAATGAGCAGTTCTTC.

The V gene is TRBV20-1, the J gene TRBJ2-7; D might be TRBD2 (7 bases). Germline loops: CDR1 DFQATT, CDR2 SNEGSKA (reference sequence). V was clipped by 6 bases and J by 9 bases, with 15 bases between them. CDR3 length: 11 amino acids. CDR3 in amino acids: CSARGEGVQYV. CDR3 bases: TGCAGTGCGAGGGGGGAGGGGGTGCAGTACGTC.

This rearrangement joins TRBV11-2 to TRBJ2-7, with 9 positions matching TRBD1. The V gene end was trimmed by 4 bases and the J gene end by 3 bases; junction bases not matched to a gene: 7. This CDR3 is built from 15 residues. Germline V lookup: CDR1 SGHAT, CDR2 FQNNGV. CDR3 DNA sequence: TGTGCCAGCAGCTACCGGGACAGGGAGTACTACGAGCAGTACTTC. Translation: CASSYRDREYYEQYF.